Shown below are 9 T cell receptor beta chains from a single sample sequenced in a study of T cells expressing NK-cell markers. TCRdb reprocessed the 5' RACE reads and reports one entry per CDR3 protein, with no DNA. This repertoire includes hundreds of thousands of distinct CDR3 sequences. Input material: blood T cells: a sorted CD56 or NKG2C T cell subset, CD4+ or CD8+ T cells, or bulk PBMC T cells (not recorded which). The source of these receptors is a man younger than 35 in good health.

V and J are TRBV27 and TRBJ2-1; checking the TCRdb D call of TRBD1 is not possible without DNA. The CDR3 runs to 16 residues. The germline V gene has CDR1 MNHEY and CDR2 SMNVEV (reference sequence). CDR3 sequence: CASSLKGHLSYNEQFF.

The V call is TRBV30, the J call TRBJ2-1; the TRBD1 assignment by TCRdb is unverifiable without DNA. The germline V gene has CDR1 GTSNPN and CDR2 SVGIG (reference sequence). The CDR3 spans 13 residues. The CDR3 sequence is CAWTMGQYNEQFF.

The chain joins TRBV19 to TRBJ1-1. This CDR3 contains 17 residues. CDR1 LNHDA and CDR2 SQIVND come from the germline V gene (reference sequence). CDR3 amino acids: CASSIAAGSLRVTEAFF.

The chain joins TRBV11-2 to TRBJ2-5; the D call of TRBD1 rests on TCRdb alone, since no DNA is present to check it. This CDR3 region has 14 residues. Germline CDR1 SGHAT, CDR2 FQNNGV. This chain's CDR3 is CASSLQGFQETQYF.

The chain employs TRBV12-5 and TRBJ2-1. The CDR3 length is 15 residues. CDR1 and CDR2 from the germline V gene are LGHNT and FRNRAP. Here the CDR3 reads CASGFGTSKWDEQFF.

The genes are TRBV5-1 and TRBJ2-2; no DNA is available, so the TRBD2 call from TCRdb remains unchecked. The CDR3 runs 15 residues. Germline V gene sequence: CDR1 SGHRS, CDR2 YFSETQ. This chain's CDR3 is CASSSRTSAPGELFF.

The chain employs TRBV4-2 and TRBJ1-1; TCRdb names TRBD1, which stays unverified in the absence of DNA. Germline V lookup: CDR1 LGHNA, CDR2 YNFKEQ. CDR3 length: 15 residues. CDR3: CASSRGQGQNTEAFF.

This chain joins TRBV5-1 and TRBJ2-1; there is no DNA to check the TCRdb D call of TRBD1. This CDR3 is 11 amino acids long. The V gene's germline CDR1 is SGHRS and CDR2 YFSETQ. Here the CDR3 reads CATRLGTEQFF.

This chain links TRBV28 with TRBJ2-7; TCRdb's D call, TRBD2, is unchecked because there is no DNA. Germline assignment: CDR1 MDHEN and CDR2 SYDVKM. This CDR3 has 14 amino acids. CDR3 residues: CASLDLAGVGEQYF.